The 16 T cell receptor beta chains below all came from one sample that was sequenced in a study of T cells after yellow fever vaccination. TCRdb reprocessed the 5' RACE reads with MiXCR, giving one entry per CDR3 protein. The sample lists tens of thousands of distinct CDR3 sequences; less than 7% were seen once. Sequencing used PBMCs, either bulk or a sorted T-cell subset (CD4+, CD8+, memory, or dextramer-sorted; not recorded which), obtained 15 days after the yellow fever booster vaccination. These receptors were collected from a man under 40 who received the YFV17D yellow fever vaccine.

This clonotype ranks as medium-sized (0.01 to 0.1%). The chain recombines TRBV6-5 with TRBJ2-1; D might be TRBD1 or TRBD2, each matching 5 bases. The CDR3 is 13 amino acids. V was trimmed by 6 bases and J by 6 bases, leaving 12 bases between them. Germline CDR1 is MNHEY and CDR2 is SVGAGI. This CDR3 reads CASRGDLRNEQFF. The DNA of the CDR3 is TGTGCCAGCAGAGGGGACCTTCGCAATGAGCAGTTCTTC.

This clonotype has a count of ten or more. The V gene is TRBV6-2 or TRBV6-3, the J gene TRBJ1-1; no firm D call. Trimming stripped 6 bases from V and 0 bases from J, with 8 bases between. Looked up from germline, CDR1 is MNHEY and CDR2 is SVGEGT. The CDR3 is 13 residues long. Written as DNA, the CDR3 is TGTGCCAGCAGAGCATCACTGAACACTGAAGCTTTCTTT. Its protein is CASRASLNTEAFF.

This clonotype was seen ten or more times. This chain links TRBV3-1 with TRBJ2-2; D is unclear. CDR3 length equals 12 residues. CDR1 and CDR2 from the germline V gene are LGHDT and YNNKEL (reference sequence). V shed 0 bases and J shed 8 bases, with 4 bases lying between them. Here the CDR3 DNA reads TGTGCCAGCAGCCAAGAGCCGGGGGAGCTGTTTTTT. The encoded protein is CASSQEPGELFF.

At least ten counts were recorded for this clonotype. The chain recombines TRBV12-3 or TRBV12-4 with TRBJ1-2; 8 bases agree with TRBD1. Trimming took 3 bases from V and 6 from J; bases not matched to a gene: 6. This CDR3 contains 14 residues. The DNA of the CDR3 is TGTGCCAGCAGTTTGGAGACAGGGGCCGATGGCTACACCTTC. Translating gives CASSLETGADGYTF.

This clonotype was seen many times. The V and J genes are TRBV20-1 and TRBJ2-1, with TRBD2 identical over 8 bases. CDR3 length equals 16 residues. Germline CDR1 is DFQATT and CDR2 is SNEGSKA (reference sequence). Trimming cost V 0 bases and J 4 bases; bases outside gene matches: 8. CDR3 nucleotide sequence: TGCAGTGCTAGAGATCTTACTAGCGGAACGTACAATGAGCAGTTCTTC. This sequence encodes CSARDLTSGTYNEQFF.

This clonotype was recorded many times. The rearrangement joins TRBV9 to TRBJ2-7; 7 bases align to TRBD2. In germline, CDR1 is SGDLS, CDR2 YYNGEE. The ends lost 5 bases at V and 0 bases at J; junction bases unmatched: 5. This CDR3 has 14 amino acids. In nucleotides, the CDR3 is TGTGCCAGCAGTCTCGGGGGGATCTCCTACGAGCAGTACTTC. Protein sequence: CASSLGGISYEQYF. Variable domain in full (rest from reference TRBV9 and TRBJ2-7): DSGVTQTPKHLITATGQRVTLRCSPRSGDLSVYWYQQSLDQGLQFLIQYYNGEERAKGNILERFSAQQFPDLHSELNLSSLELGDSALYFCASSLGGISYEQYFGPGTRLTVT.

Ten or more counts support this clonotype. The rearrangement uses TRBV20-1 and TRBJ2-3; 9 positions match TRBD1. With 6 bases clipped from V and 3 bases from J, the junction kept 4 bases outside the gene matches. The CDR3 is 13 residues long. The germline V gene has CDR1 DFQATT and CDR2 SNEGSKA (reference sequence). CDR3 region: CSAPDRGTDTQYF. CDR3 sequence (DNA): TGCAGTGCCCCGGACAGGGGAACAGATACGCAGTATTTT.

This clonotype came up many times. This CDR3 is CASSLAGAEVADTQYF. CDR3 DNA sequence: TGTGCCAGCAGTTTAGCGGGGGCTGAGGTTGCAGATACGCAGTATTTT. The rearrangement uses TRBV28 and TRBJ2-3, with a possible D match to TRBD2 (7 bases). Germline CDR1 reads MDHEN; CDR2 reads SYDVKM. Trimming cost V 2 bases and J 4 bases, with 16 bases left between them. The CDR3 sequence is 16 residues long.

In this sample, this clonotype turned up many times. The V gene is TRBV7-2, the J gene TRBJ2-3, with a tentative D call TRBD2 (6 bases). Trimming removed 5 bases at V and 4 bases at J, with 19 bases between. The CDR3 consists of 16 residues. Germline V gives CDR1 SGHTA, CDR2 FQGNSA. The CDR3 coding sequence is TGTGCCAGCAGCCTTCGGCGGGGTTACCGCTCAGATACGCAGTATTTT. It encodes CASSLRRGYRSDTQYF. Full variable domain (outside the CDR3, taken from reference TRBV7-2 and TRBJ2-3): GAGVSQSPSNKVTEKGKDVELRCDPISGHTALYWYRQSLGQGLEFLIYFQGNSAPDKSGLPSDRFSAERTGGSVSTLTIQRTQQEDSAVYLCASSLRRGYRSDTQYFGPGTRLTVL.

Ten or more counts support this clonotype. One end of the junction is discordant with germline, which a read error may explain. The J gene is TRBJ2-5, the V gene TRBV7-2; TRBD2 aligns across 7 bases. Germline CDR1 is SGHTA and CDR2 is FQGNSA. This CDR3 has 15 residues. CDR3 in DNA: TGTGCCAGCAGCCCAGGGAGGGCGGGGCAAGGGACCCAGTACTTC. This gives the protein CASSPGRAGQGTQYF.

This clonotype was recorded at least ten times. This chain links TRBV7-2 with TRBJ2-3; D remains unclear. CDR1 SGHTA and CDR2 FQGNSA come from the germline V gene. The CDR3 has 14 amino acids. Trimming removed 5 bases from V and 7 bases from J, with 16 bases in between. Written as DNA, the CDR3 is TGTGCCAGCAGCCTCTTATCCGTAGTGAATACGCAGTATTTT. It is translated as CASSLLSVVNTQYF.

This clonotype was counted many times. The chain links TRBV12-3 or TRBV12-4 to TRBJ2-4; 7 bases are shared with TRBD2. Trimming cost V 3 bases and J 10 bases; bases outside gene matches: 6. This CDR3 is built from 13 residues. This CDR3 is CASSFGREGIQYF. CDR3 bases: TGTGCCAGCAGTTTTGGCAGGGAGGGGATTCAGTACTTC.

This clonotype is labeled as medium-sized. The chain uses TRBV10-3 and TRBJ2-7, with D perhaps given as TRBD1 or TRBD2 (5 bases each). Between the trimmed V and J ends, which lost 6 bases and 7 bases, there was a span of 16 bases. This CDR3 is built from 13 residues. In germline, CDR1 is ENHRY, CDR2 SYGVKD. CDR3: CAISQGSPGEQYF. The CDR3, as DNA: TGTGCCATCAGCCAGGGATCGCCGGGGGAGCAGTACTTC.

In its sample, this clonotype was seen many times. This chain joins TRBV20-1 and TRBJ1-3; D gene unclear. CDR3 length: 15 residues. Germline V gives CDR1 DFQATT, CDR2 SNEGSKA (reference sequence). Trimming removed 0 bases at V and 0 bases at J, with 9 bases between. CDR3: CSARDPRSSGNTIYF. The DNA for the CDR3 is TGCAGTGCTAGAGATCCCAGGAGCTCTGGAAACACCATATATTTT.

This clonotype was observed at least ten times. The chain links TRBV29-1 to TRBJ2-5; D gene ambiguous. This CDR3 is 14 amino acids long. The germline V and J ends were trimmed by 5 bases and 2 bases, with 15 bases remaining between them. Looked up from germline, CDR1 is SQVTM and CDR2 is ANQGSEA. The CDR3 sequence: CSVQDSRNQETQYF. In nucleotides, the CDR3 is TGCAGCGTTCAGGATAGCCGTAATCAAGAGACCCAGTACTTC.

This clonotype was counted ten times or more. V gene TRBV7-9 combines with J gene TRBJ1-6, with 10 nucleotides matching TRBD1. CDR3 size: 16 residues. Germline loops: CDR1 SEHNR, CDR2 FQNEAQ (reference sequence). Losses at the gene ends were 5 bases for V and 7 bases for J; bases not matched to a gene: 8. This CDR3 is CASSPQLGQGNSPLHF. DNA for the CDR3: TGTGCCAGCAGCCCGCAGTTGGGACAGGGGAATTCACCCCTCCACTTT.